These 3 T cell receptor beta chains originate from one sample sequenced in a study of OX40 agonist ivuxolimab in advanced cancers. The assay was immunoSEQ multiplex PCR, and TCRdb's table has in-frame clones only and misses some. The profile shows roughly 91,000 clones, about 96% of them singletons. The sequenced sample was CD4+ or CD8+ T cells sorted from blood, obtained in a trial of the OX40 agonist ivuxolimab. The source of these receptors is an adult with an advanced solid tumor such as melanoma, head and neck, liver or kidney cancer.

This clone was seen once. This rearrangement joins TRBV4-1 to TRBJ2-7; TRBD2 matches 10 bases. The germline gives CDR1 MGHRA, CDR2 YSYEKL. V lost 6 bases, J lost 5 bases, and 4 bases stayed unmatched. This CDR3 region has 13 residues. CDR3 sequence reads: CASRASGSDEQYF. The CDR3 DNA reads TGCGCCAGCAGGGCTAGCGGGAGCGACGAGCAGTACTTC.

This clone was picked up one time. The chain carries TRBV7-9 and TRBJ2-5; 8 positions agree with TRBD2. The J call may not be correct, given that the DNA end is closer to TRBJ2-7. CDR1 is SEHNR, CDR2 FQNEAQ, per germline (reference sequence). The CDR3 length is 14 residues. CDR3 residues: CASSFGTRTYEQYF. The CDR3 region has the DNA TGTGCCAGCAGCTTCGGGACTAGGACCTACGAGCAGTACTTC.

V usage is TRBV6-1 and J usage is TRBJ1-1; D gene unclear. The V end was cut by 1 base, the J end by 4 bases, with 7 bases between. The CDR3 totals 13 residues. Germline V gene lookup returns CDR1 MNHNS and CDR2 SASEGT. CDR3: CASSEVRGTEAFF. Written as DNA, the CDR3 is TGTGCCAGCAGTGAAGTTCGTGGCACTGAAGCTTTCTTT.